The present T cell receptor beta chain was sequenced within a study of graft-versus-host responses after intestinal transplantation. Turning to the study itself: Each transplant was multivisceral, liver-intestinal, or isolated intestinal. Every recipient underwent anti-thymocyte globulin induction, then tacrolimus and steroids for three to four years. The study's findings and limits: Recipient marrow held GvH clones, some first seen in ileum or blood. Across patients carrying graft-donor T cell macrochimerism, allografts held high graft-versus-host to host-versus-graft clonal ratios.

Looked up from germline, CDR1 is LGHNA and CDR2 is YSLEER. The CDR3 is 15 residues long. V lost 1 base and J lost 0, with 9 bases in between. Generated by immunoSEQ multiplex PCR, the TCRdb table keeps only in-frame clones and is missing some. The repertoire has roughly 75,000 clones, 75% to 95% of them found once; the top ten carry less than 0.1%. With regard to this clone: Its cognate antigen is unknown.

The input for sequencing was unstimulated CD4+ T cells sorted from spleen or lymph node cells, taken before intestinal transplant. The chain employs TRBV4-3 and TRBJ1-1; D gene ambiguous. The source of this sequence is a human donor who received an intestinal transplant. CDR3 residues: CASSQAPVLNTEAFF. The CDR3 DNA sequence: TGCGCCAGCAGCCAAGCGCCAGTCTTGAACACTGAAGCTTTCTTT.